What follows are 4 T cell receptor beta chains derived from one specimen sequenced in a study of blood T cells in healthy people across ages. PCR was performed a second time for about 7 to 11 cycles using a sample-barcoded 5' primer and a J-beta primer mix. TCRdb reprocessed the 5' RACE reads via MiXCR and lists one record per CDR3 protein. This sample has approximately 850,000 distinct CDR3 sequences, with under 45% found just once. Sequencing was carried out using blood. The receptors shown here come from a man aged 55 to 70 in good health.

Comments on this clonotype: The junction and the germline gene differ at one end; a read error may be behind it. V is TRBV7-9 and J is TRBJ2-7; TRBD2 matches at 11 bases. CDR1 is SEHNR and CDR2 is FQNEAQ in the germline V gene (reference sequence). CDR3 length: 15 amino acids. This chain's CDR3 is CASSLAGGNSYEQYF. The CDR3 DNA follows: TGTGCCAGCAGCCTAGCGGGGGGTAACTCCTACGAGCAGTACTTC.

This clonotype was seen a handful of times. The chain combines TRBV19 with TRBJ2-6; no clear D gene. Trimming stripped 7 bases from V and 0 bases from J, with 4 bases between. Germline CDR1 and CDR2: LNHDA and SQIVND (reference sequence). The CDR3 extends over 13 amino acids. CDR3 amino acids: CASKTSGANVLTF. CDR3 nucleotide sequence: TGTGCCAGTAAAACCTCTGGGGCCAACGTCCTGACTTTC.

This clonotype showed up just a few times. CDR3 region: CASSPGLALSSYNEQFF. CDR3 nucleotide sequence: TGTGCCAGCAGTCCTGGACTAGCCCTAAGCTCCTACAATGAGCAGTTCTTC. The J gene is TRBJ2-1, the V gene TRBV27, with 8 bases that match TRBD2. V gave up 5 bases and J gave up 0 bases; unmatched junction bases: 9. This CDR3 has 17 residues. Germline values: CDR1 MNHEY, CDR2 SMNVEV (reference sequence).

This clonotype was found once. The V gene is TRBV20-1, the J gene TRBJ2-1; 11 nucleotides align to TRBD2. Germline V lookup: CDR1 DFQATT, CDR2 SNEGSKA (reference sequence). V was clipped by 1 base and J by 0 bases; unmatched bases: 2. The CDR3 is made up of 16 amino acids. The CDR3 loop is CSARGLAGTSYNEQFF. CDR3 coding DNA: TGCAGTGCTAGAGGACTAGCGGGGACCTCCTACAATGAGCAGTTCTTC.